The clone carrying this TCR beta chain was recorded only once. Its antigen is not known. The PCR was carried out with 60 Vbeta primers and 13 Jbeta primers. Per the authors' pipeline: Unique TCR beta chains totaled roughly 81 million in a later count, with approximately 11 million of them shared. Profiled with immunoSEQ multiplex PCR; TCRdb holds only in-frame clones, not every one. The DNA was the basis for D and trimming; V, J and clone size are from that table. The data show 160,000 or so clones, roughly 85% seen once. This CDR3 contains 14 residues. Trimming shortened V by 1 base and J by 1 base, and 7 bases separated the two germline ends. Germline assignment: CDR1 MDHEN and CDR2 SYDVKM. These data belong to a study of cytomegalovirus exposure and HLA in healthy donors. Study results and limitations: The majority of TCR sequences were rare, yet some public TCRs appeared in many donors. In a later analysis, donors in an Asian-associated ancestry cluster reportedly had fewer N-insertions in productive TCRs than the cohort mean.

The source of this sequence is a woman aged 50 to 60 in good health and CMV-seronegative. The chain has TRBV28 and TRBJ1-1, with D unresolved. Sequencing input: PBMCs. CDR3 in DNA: TGTGCCAGCAGTTTATATATGAGGAACACTGAAGCTTTCTTT. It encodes CASSLYMRNTEAFF.